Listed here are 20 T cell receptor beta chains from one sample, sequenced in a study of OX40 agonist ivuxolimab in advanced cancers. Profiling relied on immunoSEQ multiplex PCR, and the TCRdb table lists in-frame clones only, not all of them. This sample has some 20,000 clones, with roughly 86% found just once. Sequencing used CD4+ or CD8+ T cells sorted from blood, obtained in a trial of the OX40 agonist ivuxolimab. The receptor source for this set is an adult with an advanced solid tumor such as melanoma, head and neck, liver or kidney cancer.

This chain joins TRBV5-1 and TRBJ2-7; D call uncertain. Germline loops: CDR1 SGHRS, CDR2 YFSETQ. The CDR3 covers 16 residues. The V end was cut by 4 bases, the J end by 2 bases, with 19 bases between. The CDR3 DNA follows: TGCGCCAGCAGCCCAAGGTCCGAGCCAGAACCCTACGAGCAGTACTTC. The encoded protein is CASSPRSEPEPYEQYF.

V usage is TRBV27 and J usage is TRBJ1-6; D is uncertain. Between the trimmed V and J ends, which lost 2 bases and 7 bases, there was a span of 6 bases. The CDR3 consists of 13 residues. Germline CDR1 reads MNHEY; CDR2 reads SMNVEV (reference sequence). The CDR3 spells CASSLLWNSPLHF. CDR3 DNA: TGTGCCAGCAGTTTACTCTGGAATTCACCCCTCCACTTT.

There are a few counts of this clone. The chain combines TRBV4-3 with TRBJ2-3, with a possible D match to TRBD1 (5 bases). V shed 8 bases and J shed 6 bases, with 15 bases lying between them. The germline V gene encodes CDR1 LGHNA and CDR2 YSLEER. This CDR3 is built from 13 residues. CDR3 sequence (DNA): TGCGCCAGCGGGGCTAGTTCTTATGATACGCAGTATTTT. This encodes CASGASSYDTQYF.

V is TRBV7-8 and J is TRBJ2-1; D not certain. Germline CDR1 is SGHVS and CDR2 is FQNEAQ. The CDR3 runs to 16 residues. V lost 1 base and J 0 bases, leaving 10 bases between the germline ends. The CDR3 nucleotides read TGTGCCAGCAGCTTAGACGCCATCAGCTCCTACAATGAGCAGTTCTTC. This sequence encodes CASSLDAISSYNEQFF.

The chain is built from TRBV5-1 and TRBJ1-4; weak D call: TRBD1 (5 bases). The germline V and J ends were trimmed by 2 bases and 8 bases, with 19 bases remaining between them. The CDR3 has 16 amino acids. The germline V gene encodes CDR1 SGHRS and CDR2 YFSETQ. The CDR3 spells CASSLETGRLKEKLFF. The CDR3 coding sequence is TGCGCCAGCAGCTTAGAAACAGGCCGGCTGAAAGAAAAACTGTTTTTT.

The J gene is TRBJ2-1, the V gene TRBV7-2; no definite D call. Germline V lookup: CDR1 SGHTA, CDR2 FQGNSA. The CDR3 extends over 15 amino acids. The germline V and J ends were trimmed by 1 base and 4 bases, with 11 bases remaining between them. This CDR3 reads CASSLGLILYNEQFF. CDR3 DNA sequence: TGTGCCAGCAGCTTAGGACTGATTTTGTACAATGAGCAGTTCTTC.

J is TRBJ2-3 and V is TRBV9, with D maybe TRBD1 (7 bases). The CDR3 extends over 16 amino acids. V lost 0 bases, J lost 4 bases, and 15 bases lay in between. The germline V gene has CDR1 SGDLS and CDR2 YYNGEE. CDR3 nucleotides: TGTGCCAGCAGCGTAGTGCAGGGGGGCGTCGCAGATACGCAGTATTTT. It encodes CASSVVQGGVADTQYF.

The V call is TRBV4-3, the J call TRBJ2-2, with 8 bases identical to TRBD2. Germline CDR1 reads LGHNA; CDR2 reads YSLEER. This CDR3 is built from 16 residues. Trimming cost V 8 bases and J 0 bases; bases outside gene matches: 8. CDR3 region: CASGIAGIANTGELFF. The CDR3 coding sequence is TGCGCCAGCGGGATAGCGGGGATAGCGAACACCGGGGAGCTGTTTTTT.

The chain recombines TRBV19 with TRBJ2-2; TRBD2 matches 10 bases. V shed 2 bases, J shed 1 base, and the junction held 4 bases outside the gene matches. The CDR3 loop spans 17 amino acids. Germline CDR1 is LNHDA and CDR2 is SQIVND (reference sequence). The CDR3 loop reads CASSIMLAGGNTGELFF. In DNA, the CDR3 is TGTGCCAGTAGTATAATGTTAGCGGGGGGGAACACCGGGGAGCTGTTTTTT. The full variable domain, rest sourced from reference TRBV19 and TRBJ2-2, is DGGITQSPKYLFRKEGQNVTLSCEQNLNHDAMYWYRQDPGQGLRLIYYSQIVNDFQKGDIAEGYSVSREKKESFPLTVTSAQKNPTAFYLCASSIMLAGGNTGELFFGEGSRLTVL.

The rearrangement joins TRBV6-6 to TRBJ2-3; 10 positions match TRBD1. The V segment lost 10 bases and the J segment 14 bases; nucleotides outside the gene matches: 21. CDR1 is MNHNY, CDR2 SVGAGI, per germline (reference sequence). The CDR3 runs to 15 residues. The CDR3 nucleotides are TGTGCCATCTATCCGGGACAGGGGCCCCCGGACTTGAGGTATTTT. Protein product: CAIYPGQGPPDLRYF.

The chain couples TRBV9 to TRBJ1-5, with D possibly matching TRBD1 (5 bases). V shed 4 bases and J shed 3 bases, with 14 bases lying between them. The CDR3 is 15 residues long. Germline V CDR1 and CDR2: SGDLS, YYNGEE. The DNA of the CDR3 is TGTGCCAGCAGCTCGTGGGACGGAGTCAATCAGCCCCAGCATTTT. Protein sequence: CASSSWDGVNQPQHF.

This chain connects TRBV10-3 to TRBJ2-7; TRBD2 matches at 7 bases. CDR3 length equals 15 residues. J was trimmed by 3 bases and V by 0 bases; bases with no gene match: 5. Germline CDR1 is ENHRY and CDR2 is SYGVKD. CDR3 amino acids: CAISESSGASYEQYF. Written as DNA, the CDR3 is TGTGCCATCAGTGAGTCGAGCGGGGCTAGCTACGAGCAGTACTTC.

CDR3 region: CASKDRVADTQYF. The CDR3 DNA is TGTGCCAGCAAGGACAGGGTGGCAGATACGCAGTATTTT. The chain links TRBV28 to TRBJ2-3; TRBD1 agrees at 8 bases. This CDR3 region has 13 residues. The germline V gene has CDR1 MDHEN and CDR2 SYDVKM. The trim removed 7 bases at V and 4 bases at J, leaving 4 bases unmatched.

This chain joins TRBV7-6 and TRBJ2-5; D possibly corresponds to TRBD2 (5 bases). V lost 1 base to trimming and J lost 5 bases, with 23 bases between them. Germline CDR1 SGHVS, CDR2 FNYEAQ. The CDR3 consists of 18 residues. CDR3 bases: TGTGCCAGCAGCTTAGAAGGGATGGGAGCGCCGGGATCCGAGACCCAGTACTTC. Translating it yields CASSLEGMGAPGSETQYF.

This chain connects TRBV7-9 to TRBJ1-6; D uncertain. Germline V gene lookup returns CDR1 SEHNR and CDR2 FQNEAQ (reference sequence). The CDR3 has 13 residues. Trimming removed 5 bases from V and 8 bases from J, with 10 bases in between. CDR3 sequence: CASSPDPDSPLHF. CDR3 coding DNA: TGTGCCAGCAGCCCGGACCCGGATTCACCCCTCCACTTT.

CDR3 DNA: TGTGCCAGCAGGAACTGGAAGACGGAGAACACTGAAGCTTTCTTT. It yields the protein CASRNWKTENTEAFF. The J gene is TRBJ1-1, the V gene TRBV5-4, with D unresolved. The V gene's germline CDR1 is SGHNT and CDR2 YYREEE (reference sequence). CDR3 length: 15 amino acids. Trimming cost V 5 bases and J 1 base, with 15 bases left between them.

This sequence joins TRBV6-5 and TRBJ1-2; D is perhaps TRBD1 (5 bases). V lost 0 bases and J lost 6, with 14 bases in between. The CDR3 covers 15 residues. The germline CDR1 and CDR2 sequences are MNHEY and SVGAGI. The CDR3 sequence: CASSYSRVGVDGYTF. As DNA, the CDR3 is TGTGCCAGCAGTTACTCGCGCGTAGGGGTGGATGGCTACACCTTC.

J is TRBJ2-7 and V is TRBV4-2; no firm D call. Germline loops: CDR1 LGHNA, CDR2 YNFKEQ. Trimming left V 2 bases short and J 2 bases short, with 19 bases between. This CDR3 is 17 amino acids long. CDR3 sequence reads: CASSQNPVVAATYEQYF. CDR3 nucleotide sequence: TGTGCCAGCAGCCAAAACCCGGTCGTGGCAGCCACCTACGAGCAGTACTTC.

CDR3 in DNA: TGCGCCAGCAGCCGGACTAGCACAGATACGCAGTATTTT. Protein product: CASSRTSTDTQYF. The chain joins TRBV4-1 to TRBJ2-3; D is perhaps TRBD2 (5 bases). Trimming removed 4 bases at V and 0 bases at J, with 5 bases between. This CDR3 contains 13 residues. The germline gives CDR1 MGHRA, CDR2 YSYEKL.

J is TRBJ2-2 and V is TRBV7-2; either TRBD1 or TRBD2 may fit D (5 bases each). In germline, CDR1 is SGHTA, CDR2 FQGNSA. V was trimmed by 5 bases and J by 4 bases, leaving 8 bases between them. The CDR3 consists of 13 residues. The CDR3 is CASSPGPTGELFF. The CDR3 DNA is TGTGCCAGCAGCCCGGGACCCACCGGGGAGCTGTTTTTT.